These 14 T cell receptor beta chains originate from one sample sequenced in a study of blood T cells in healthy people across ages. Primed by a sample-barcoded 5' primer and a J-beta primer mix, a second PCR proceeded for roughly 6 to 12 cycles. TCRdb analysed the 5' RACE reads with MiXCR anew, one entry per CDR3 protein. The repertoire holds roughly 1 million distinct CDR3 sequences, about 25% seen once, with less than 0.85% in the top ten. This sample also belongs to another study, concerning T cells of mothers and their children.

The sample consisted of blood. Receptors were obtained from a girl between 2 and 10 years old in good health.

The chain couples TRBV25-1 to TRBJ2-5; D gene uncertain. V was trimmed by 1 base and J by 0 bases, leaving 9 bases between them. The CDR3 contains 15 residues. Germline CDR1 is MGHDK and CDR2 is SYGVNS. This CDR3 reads CASSEFNSYQETQYF. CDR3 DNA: TGTGCCAGCAGTGAATTTAACTCGTACCAAGAGACCCAGTACTTC.

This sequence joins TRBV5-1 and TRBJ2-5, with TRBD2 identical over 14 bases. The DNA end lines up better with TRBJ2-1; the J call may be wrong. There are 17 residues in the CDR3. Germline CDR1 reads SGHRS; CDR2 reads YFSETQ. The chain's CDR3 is CASSPDPTSGRAYEQFF. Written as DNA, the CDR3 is TGCGCCAGCAGCCCCGACCCGACTAGCGGGAGGGCGTATGAGCAGTTCTTC.

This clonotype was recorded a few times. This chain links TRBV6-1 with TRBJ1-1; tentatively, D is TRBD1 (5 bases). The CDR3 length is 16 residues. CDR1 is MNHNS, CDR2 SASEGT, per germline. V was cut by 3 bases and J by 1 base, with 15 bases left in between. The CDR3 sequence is CASSDPPGPTNTEAFF. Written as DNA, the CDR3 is TGTGCCAGCAGTGATCCCCCGGGACCGACGAACACTGAAGCTTTCTTT.

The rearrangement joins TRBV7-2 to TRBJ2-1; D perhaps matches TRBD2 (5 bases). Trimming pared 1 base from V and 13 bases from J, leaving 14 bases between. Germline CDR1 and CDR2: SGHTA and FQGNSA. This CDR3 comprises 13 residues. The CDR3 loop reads CASSLDQTREQFF. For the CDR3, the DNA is TGTGCCAGCAGCTTAGATCAGACGAGGGAACAGTTCTTC.

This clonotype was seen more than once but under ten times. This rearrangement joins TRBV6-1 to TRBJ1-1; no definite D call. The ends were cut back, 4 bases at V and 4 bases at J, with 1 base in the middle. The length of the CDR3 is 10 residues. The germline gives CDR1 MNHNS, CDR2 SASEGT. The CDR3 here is CASSATEAFF. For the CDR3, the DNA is TGTGCCAGCAGTGCCACTGAAGCTTTCTTT.

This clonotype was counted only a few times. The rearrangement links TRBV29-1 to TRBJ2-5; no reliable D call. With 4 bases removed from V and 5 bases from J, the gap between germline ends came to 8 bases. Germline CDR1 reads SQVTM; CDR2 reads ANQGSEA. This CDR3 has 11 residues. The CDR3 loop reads CSVARPETQYF. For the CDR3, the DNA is TGCAGCGTTGCACGTCCTGAGACCCAGTACTTC.

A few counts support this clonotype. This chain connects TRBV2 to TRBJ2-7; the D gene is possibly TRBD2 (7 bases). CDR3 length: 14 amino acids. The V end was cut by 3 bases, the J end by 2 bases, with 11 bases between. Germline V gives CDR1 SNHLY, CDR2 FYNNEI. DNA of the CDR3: TGTGCCAGCAGTGAGGGGGGGCCGCCCTACGAGCAGTACTTC. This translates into CASSEGGPPYEQYF.

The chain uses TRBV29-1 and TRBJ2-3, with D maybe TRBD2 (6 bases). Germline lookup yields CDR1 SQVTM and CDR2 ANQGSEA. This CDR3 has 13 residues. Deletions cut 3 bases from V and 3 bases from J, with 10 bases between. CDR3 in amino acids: CSVDLSGTDTQYF. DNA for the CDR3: TGCAGCGTTGACCTTAGCGGAACAGATACGCAGTATTTT.

The CDR3 sequence is CASSPGLVGLRGQTYEQYF. Here the CDR3 DNA reads TGTGCCAGCAGCCCCGGACTAGTGGGGCTTCGGGGCCAAACCTACGAGCAGTACTTC. V and J are TRBV7-6 and TRBJ2-7; 7 bases fit TRBD2. Per germline, CDR1 SGHVS and CDR2 FNYEAQ. The CDR3 covers 19 residues. Trimming cost V 5 bases and J 2 bases; bases outside gene matches: 21.

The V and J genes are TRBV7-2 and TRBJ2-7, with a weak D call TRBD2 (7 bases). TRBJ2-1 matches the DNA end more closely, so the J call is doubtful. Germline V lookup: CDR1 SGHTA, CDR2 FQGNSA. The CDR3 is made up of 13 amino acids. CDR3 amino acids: CASTIGGPNEQFF. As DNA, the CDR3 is TGTGCCAGCACCATCGGGGGGCCCAATGAGCAGTTCTTC.

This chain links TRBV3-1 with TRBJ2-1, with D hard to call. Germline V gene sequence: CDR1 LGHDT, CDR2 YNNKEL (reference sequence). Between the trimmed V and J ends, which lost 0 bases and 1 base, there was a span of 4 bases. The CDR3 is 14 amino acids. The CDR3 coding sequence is TGTGCCAGCAGCCAAGACAAATCCTACAATGAGCAGTTCTTC. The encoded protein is CASSQDKSYNEQFF.

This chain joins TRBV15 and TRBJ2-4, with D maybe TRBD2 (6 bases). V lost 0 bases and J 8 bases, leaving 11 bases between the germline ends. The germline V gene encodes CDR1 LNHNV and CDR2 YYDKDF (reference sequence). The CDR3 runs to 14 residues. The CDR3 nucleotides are TGTGCCACCAGCAGAGATTTAGGGGAGGACATTCAGTACTTC. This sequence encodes CATSRDLGEDIQYF. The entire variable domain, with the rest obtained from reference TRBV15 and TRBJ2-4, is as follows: DAMVIQNPRYQVTQFGKPVTLSCSQTLNHNVMYWYQQKSSQAPKLLFHYYDKDFNNEADTPDNFQSRRPNTSFCFLDIRSPGLGDTAMYLCATSRDLGEDIQYFGAGTRLSVL.

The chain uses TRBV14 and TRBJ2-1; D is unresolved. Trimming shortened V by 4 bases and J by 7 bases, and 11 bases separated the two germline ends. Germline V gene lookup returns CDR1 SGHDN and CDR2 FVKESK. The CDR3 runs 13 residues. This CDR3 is CASSPFLANEQFF. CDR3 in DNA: TGTGCCAGCAGCCCCTTCTTGGCGAATGAGCAGTTCTTC.

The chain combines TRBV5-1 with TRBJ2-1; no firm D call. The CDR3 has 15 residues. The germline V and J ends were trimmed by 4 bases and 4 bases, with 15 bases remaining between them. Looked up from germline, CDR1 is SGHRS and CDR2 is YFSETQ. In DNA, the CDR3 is TGCGCCAGCAGCCTGGACCTTGGAACGTACAATGAGCAGTTCTTC. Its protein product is CASSLDLGTYNEQFF.